Presented here are 11 T cell receptor beta chains from one specimen sequenced in a study of identical twins. Each CDR3 protein gets one entry after TCRdb re-called the 5' RACE reads with MiXCR. The sample consists of 650,000 to 750,000 distinct CDR3 sequences, 21% of them appearing once. These data also featured in a second study, about T cells expressing NK-cell markers.

The sequenced sample consisted of PBMCs. The receptors were sampled from a woman aged 18 to 35 in good health.

V is TRBV6-5 and J is TRBJ2-3; unclear D gene. This CDR3 has 15 amino acids. CDR1 and CDR2 (germline): MNHEY, SVGAGI. V lost 2 bases, J lost 0 bases, and 9 bases lay in between. The DNA for the CDR3 is TGTGCCAGCAGTTACCGTGGCTCTAGCACAGATACGCAGTATTTT. Its translation: CASSYRGSSTDTQYF.

In its sample, this clonotype was seen a few times. This sequence joins TRBV10-3 and TRBJ1-1, with D perhaps matching TRBD1 (5 bases). Looked up from germline, CDR1 is ENHRY and CDR2 is SYGVKD. V gave up 4 bases and J gave up 7 bases, with 10 bases separating them. This CDR3 is built from 12 residues. CDR3 in amino acids: CAISARDREAFF. The CDR3 DNA follows: TGTGCCATCAGTGCCCGGGACCGTGAAGCTTTCTTT.

The rearrangement joins TRBV6-2 or TRBV6-3 to TRBJ2-1; 7 bases align to TRBD2. This CDR3 is built from 15 residues. V dropped 2 bases and J dropped 9; count of bases not matched to a gene: 10. Germline lookup yields CDR1 MNHEY and CDR2 SVGEGT. This CDR3 is CASSYGGVGRTEQFF. DNA of the CDR3: TGTGCCAGCAGTTACGGGGGGGTCGGGAGGACTGAGCAGTTCTTC.

In its sample, this clonotype was seen a few times. The chain couples TRBV5-1 to TRBJ2-5, with 7 positions matching TRBD2. Germline trimming cut 4 bases from V and 2 bases from J; bases unmatched to any gene: 8. The CDR3 covers 15 residues. Germline V gives CDR1 SGHRS, CDR2 YFSETQ. The CDR3 DNA sequence: TGCGCCAGCAGCCCCGGGGGAGCGGGGCAAGAGACCCAGTACTTC. The encoded protein is CASSPGGAGQETQYF.

The chain recombines TRBV20-1 with TRBJ1-2; no clear D gene. Trimming left V 5 bases short and J 7 bases short, with 17 bases between. This CDR3 spans 13 amino acids. CDR1 is DFQATT, CDR2 SNEGSKA, per germline (reference sequence). CDR3 region: CSASRRAGAGYTF. The CDR3 coding sequence is TGCAGTGCTTCACGCCGGGCTGGTGCTGGCTACACCTTC.

The rearrangement links TRBV7-6 to TRBJ2-2, with 8 positions matching TRBD2. This CDR3 is 16 amino acids long. Losses at the gene ends were 1 base for V and 7 bases for J; bases not matched to a gene: 8. Germline assignment: CDR1 SGHVS and CDR2 FNYEAQ. The chain's CDR3 is CASSLGLAGFHGELFF. The DNA for the CDR3 is TGTGCCAGCAGCTTAGGTTTAGCGGGATTCCACGGGGAGCTGTTTTTT.

This clonotype was recorded many times. The genes are TRBV5-6 and TRBJ1-1; D is uncertain. The CDR3 runs 15 residues. Germline loops: CDR1 SGHDT, CDR2 YYEEEE. The V end was cut by 0 bases, the J end by 0 bases, with 9 bases between. This CDR3 is CASSLVGYMNTEAFF. The CDR3 DNA is TGTGCCAGCAGCTTGGTGGGGTATATGAACACTGAAGCTTTCTTT.

This sequence joins TRBV7-9 and TRBJ1-4; D remains unclear. CDR1 SEHNR and CDR2 FQNEAQ come from the germline V gene (reference sequence). V was cut by 5 bases and J by 2 bases, with 12 bases left in between. The CDR3 extends over 15 amino acids. The DNA of the CDR3 is TGTGCCAGCAGCGACGGCCGATGGACTAATGAAAAACTGTTTTTT. This sequence encodes CASSDGRWTNEKLFF.

The chain carries TRBV15 and TRBJ2-1, with TRBD2 as a possible D gene (5 bases). The CDR3 has 16 amino acids. Between the trimmed V and J ends, which lost 4 bases and 5 bases, there was a span of 18 bases. The V gene's germline CDR1 is LNHNV and CDR2 YYDKDF (reference sequence). CDR3 in DNA: TGTGCCACCAGCATAATAGGGTCGGGAATTAACAATGAGCAGTTCTTC. Its translation is CATSIIGSGINNEQFF.

There are many counts of this clonotype. The J gene is TRBJ2-1, the V gene TRBV6-5; TRBD2 matches at 10 bases. The CDR3 is made up of 12 amino acids. Germline V CDR1 and CDR2: MNHEY, SVGAGI. With V trimmed by 4 bases and J by 14 bases, 5 bases remained unmatched. Here the CDR3 reads CASSSLAGAKFF. DNA for the CDR3: TGTGCCAGCAGTTCCCTAGCGGGGGCGAAGTTCTTC.

This clonotype came up many times. The gene calls are TRBV12-3 or TRBV12-4 and TRBJ2-2, with 13 bases aligning to TRBD2. CDR3 length: 16 residues. J lost 8 bases, V lost 6 bases, and 9 bases had no gene match. The CDR3 DNA reads as TGTGCCAGCAGCAAATCGCCGGGACTAGCGGGAGGGGAGCTGTTTTTT. Protein product: CASSKSPGLAGGELFF.